The clone carrying this TCR beta chain was detected only a few times. TCRdb re-derived calls from the reads in MiXCR, one entry per CDR3 protein. This repertoire shows around 100,000 distinct CDR3 sequences, more than 20% found once; its top ten account for roughly two fifths. The data belong to a study of T cell repertoires in cytomegalovirus infection. The CDR3 has 15 amino acids. Trimming at V came to 5 bases and at J to 2 bases, leaving 9 bases not matched to a gene. Per the germline V gene, CDR1 is SGHVS and CDR2 is FNYEAQ. The chain carries TRBV7-6 and TRBJ2-7; 7 nucleotides line up with TRBD1. The origin of this receptor is a human donor in good health (CMV status not recorded). Some clones in this sample may be carry-over from other donors' samples. The sequenced sample consisted of CD8+ T cells from PBMCs. The CDR3 loop reads CASSVVGTDPYEQYF. In nucleotides, the CDR3 is TGTGCCAGCAGCGTAGTCGGGACAGACCCCTACGAGCAGTACTTC.